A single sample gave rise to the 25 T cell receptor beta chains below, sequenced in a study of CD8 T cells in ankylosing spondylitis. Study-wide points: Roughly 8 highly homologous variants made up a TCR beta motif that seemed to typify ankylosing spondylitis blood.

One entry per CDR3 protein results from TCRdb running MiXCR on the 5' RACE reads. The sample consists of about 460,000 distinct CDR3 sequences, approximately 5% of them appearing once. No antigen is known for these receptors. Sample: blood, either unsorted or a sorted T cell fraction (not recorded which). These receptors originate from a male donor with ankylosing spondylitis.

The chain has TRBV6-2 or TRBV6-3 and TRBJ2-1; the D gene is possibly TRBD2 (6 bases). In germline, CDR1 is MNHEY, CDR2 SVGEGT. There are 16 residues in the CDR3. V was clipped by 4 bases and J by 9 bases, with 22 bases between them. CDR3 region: CASSLSTGTGACEQFF. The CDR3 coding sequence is TGTGCCAGCAGTTTGTCAACCGGGACTGGCGCCTGTGAGCAGTTCTTC.

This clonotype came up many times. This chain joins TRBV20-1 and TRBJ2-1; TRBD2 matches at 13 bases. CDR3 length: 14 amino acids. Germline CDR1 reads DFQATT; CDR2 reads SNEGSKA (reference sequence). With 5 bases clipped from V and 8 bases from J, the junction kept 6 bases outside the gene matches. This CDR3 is CSASLAGGPDEQFF. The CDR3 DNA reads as TGCAGTGCTTCACTAGCGGGAGGGCCAGATGAGCAGTTCTTC.

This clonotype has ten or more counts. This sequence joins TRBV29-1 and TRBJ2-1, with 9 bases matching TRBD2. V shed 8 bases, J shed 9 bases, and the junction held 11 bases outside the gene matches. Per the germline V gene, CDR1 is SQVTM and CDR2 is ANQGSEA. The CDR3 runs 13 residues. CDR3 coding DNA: TGCAGCTCAGCGGGAGGCGTTGGCGGTGAGCAGTTCTTC. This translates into CSSAGGVGGEQFF.

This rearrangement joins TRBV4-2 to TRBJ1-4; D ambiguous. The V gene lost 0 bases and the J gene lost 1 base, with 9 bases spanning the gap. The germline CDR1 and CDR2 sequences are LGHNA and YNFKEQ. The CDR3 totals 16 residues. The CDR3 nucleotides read TGTGCCAGCAGCCAAGATCCTACGGGAACTAATGAAAAACTGTTTTTT. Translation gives CASSQDPTGTNEKLFF.

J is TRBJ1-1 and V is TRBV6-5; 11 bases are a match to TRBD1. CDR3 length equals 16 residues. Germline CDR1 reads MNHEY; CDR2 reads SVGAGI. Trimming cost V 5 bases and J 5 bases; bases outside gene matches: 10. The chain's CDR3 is CASSNTLGQGVTEAFF. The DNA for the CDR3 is TGTGCCAGCAGTAACACCCTGGGACAGGGGGTTACTGAAGCTTTCTTT.

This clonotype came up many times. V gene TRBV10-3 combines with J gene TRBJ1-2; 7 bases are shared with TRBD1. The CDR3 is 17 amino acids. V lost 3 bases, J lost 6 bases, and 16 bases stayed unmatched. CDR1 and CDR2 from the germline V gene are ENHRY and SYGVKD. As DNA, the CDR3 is TGTGCCATCAGTGACTCTCGGATGGCGGACAGGAGACATGGCTACACCTTC. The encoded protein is CAISDSRMADRRHGYTF.

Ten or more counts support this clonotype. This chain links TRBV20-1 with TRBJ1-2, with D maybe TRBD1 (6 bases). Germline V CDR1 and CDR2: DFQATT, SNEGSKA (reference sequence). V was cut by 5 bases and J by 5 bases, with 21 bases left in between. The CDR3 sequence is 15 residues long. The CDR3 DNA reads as TGCAGTGCTCCAAAGGGGGGGGGATGGCGTTATGGCTACACCTTC. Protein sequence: CSAPKGGGWRYGYTF.

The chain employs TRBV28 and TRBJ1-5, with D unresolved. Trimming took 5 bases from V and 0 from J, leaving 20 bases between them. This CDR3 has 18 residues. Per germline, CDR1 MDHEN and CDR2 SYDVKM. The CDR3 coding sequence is TGTGCCAGCAGTCCTCGCATAGGGTTAGCCTATAGCAATCAGCCCCAGCATTTT. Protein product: CASSPRIGLAYSNQPQHF.

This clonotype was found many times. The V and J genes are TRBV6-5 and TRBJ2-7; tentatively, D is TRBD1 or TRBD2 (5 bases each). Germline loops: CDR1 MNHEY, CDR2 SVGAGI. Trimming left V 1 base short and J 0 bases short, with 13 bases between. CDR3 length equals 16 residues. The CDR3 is CASSYYPGAGSYEQYF. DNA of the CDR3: TGTGCCAGCAGTTACTATCCCGGGGCCGGCTCCTACGAGCAGTACTTC.

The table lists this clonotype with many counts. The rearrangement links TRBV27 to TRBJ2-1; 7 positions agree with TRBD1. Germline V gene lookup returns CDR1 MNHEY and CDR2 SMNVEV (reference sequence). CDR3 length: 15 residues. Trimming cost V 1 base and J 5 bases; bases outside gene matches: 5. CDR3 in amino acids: CASSLYRGSHNEQFF. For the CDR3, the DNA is TGTGCCAGCAGTTTATACAGGGGTTCCCACAATGAGCAGTTCTTC.

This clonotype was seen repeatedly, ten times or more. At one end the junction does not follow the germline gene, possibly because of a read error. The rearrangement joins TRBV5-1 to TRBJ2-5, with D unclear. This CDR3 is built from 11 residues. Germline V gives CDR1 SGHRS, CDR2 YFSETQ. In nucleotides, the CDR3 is TGTGCCAGCAGCTTACAAGAGACCCAGTACTTC. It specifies CASSLQETQYF.

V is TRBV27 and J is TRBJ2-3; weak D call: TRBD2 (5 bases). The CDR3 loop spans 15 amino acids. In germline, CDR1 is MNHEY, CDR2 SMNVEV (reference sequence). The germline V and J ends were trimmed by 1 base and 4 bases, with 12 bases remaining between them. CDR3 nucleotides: TGTGCCAGCAGTTTATGGGCGGGCGCGGCAGATACGCAGTATTTT. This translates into CASSLWAGAADTQYF.

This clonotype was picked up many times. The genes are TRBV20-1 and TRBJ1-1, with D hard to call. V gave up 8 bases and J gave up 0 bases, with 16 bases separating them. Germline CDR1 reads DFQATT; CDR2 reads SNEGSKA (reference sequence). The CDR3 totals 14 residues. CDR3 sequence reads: CSTIPPNMNTEAFF. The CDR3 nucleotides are TGCAGTACAATACCACCTAACATGAACACTGAAGCTTTCTTT.

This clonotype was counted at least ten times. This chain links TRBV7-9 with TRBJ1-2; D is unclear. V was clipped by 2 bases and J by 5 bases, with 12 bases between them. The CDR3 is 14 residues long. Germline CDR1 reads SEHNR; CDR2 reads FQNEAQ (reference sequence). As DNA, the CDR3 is TGTGCCAGCAGCTTAATCGGAATAACATATGGCTACACCTTC. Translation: CASSLIGITYGYTF.

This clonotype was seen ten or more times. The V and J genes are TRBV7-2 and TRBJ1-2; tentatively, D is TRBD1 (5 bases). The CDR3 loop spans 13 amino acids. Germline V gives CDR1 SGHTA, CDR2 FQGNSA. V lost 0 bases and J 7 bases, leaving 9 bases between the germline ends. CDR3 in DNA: TGTGCCAGCAGCTTAGCCAGGGTGCCTGGCTACACCTTC. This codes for CASSLARVPGYTF.

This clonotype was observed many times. The CDR3 spells CASSPPAGDTEAFF. CDR3 bases: TGTGCCAGCTCACCACCGGCAGGGGACACTGAAGCTTTCTTT. The V gene is TRBV18, the J gene TRBJ1-1; a possible D gene is TRBD1 (6 bases). CDR1 is KGHSH and CDR2 is LQKENI in the germline V gene. This CDR3 contains 14 residues. Trimming took off 0 bases at V and 3 bases at J, with 8 bases between the two ends.

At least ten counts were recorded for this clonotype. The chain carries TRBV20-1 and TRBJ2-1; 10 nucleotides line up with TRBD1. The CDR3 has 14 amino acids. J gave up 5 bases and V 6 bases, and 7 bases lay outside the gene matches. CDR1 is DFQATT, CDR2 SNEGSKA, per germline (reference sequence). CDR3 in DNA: TGCAGTGCATCAGGGACAGGGGATAACAATGAGCAGTTCTTC. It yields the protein CSASGTGDNNEQFF.

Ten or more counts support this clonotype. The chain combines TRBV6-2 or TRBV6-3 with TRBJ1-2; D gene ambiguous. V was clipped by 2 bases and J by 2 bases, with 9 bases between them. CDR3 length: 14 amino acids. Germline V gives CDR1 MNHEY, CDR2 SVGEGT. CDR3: CASSYPRENYGYTF. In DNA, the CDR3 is TGTGCCAGCAGTTACCCACGGGAGAACTATGGCTACACCTTC.

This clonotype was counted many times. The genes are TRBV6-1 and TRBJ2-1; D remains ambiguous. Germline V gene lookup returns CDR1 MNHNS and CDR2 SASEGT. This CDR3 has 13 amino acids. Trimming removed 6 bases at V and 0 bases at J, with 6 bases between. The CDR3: CASSQSSYNEQFF. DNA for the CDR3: TGTGCCAGCAGCCAAAGCTCCTACAATGAGCAGTTCTTC.

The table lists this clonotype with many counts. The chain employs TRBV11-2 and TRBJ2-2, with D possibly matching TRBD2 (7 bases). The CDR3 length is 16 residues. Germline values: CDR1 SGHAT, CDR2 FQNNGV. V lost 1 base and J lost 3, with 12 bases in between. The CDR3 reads CASSLVAGAYTGELFF. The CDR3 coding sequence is TGTGCCAGCAGCTTAGTGGCGGGGGCCTACACCGGGGAGCTGTTTTTT.

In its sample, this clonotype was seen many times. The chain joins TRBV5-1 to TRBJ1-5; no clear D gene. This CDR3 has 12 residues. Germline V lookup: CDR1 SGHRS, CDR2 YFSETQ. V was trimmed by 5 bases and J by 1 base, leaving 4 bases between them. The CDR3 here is CASRASNQPQHF. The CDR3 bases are TGCGCCAGCAGGGCGAGCAATCAGCCCCAGCATTTT.

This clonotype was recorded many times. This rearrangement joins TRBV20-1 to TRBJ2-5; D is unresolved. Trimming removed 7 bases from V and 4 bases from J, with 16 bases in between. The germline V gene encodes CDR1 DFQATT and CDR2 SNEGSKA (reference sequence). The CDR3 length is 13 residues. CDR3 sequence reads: CSGAGRLGETQYF. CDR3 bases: TGCAGTGGCGCCGGACGGCTAGGAGAGACCCAGTACTTC.

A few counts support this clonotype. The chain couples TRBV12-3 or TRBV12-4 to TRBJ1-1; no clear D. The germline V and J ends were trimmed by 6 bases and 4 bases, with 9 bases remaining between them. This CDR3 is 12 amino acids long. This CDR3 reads CASRRTPTEAFF. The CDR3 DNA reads TGTGCCAGCAGACGGACCCCCACTGAAGCTTTCTTT.

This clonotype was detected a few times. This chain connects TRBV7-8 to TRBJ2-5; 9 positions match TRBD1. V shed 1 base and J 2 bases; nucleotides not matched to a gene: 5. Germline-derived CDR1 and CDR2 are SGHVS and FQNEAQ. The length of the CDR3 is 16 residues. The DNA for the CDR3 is TGTGCCAGCAGCTTAGGAGGACAGGGGAGACAAGAGACCCAGTACTTC. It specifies CASSLGGQGRQETQYF.

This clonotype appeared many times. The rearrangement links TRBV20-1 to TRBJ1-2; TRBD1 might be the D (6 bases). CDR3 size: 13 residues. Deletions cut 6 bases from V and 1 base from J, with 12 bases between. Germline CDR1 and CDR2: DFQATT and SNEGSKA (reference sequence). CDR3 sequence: CSARPGHNYGYTF. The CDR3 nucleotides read TGCAGTGCCCGCCCGGGACATAACTATGGCTACACCTTC.